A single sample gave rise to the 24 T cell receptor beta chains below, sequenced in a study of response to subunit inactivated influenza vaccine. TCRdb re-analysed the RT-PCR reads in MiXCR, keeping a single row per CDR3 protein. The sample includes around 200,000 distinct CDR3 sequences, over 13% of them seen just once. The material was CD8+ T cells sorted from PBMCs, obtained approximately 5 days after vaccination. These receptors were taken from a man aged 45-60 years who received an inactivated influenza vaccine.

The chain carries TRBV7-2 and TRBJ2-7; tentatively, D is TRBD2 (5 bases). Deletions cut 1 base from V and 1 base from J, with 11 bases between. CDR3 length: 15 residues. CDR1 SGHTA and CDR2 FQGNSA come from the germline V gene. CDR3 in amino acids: CASSLGLSESYEQYF. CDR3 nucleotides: TGTGCCAGCAGCTTAGGACTATCCGAATCCTACGAGCAGTACTTC.

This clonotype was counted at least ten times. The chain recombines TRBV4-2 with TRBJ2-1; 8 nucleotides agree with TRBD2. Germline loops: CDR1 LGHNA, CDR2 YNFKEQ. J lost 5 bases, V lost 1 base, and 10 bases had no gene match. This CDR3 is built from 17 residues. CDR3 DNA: TGTGCCAGCAGCCAAGTAGGAGCGGGAGTTTTGAACAATGAGCAGTTCTTC. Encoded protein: CASSQVGAGVLNNEQFF.

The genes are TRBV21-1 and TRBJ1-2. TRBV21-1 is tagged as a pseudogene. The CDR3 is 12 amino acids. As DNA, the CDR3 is TGTGCCAGCAGCAAGGGTAACTATGGCTACACCTTC. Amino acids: CASSKGNYGYTF.

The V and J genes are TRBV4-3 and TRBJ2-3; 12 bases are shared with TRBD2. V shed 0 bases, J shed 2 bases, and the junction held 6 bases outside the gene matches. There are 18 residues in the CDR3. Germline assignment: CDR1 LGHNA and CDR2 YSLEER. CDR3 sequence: CASSQDIGTSGYTDTQYF. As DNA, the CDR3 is TGCGCCAGCAGCCAAGATATCGGGACTAGCGGGTACACAGATACGCAGTATTTT.

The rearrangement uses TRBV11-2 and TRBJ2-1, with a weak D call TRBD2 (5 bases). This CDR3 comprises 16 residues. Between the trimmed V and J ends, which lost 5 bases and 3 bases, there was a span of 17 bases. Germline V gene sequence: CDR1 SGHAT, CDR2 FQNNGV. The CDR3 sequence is CASSLKGLAVYNEQFF. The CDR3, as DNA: TGTGCCAGCAGCCTAAAGGGTCTAGCAGTCTACAATGAGCAGTTCTTC.

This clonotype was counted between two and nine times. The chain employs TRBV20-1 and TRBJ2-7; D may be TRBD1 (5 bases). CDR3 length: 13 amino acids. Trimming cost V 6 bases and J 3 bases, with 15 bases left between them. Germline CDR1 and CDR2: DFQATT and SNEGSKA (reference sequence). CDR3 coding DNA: TGCAGTGCCCAGGGCTTTTGGAGCTACGAGCAGTACTTC. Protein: CSAQGFWSYEQYF.

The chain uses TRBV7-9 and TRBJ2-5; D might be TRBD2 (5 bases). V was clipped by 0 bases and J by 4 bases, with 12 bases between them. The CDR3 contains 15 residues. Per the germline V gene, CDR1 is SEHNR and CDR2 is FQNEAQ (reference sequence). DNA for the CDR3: TGTGCCAGCAGCTTAGCGCTCGGGAACGTAGAGACCCAGTACTTC. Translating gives CASSLALGNVETQYF.

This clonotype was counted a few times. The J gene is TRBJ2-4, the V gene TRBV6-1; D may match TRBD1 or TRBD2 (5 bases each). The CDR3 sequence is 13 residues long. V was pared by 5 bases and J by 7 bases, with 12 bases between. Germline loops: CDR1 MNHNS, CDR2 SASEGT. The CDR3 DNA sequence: TGTGCCAGCAGTCCCCCGGGGCGGAACATTCAGTACTTC. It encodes CASSPPGRNIQYF.

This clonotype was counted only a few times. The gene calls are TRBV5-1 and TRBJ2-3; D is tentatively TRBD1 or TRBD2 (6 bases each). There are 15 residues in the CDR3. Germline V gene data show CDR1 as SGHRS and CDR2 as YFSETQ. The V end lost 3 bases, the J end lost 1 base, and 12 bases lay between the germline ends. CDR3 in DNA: TGCGCCAGCAGCTGGAAGGGGGGAGGCACAGATACGCAGTATTTT. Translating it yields CASSWKGGGTDTQYF.

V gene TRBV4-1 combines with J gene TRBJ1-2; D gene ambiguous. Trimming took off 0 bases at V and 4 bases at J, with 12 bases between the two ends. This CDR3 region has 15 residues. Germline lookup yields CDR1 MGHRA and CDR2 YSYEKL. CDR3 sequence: CASSQEDGSGYGYTF. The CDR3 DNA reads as TGCGCCAGCAGCCAAGAGGACGGAAGCGGCTATGGCTACACCTTC.

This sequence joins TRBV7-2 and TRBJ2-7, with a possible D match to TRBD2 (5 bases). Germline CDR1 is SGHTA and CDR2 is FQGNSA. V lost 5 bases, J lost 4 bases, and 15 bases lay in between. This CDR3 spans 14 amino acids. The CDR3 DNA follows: TGTGCCAGCAGCCGAACACGGGGAGTTTACGAGCAGTACTTC. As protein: CASSRTRGVYEQYF.

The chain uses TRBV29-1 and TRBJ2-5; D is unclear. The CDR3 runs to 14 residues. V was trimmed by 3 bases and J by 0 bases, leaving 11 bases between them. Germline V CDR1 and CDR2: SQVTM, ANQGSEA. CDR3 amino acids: CSVEFKMYQETQYF. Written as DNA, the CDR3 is TGCAGCGTTGAGTTCAAGATGTACCAAGAGACCCAGTACTTC.

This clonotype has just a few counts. CDR3 DNA sequence: TGCAGTGCTGGCACCCTACAGGGGGTGAATTCACCCCTCCACTTT. Protein product: CSAGTLQGVNSPLHF. The chain couples TRBV20-1 to TRBJ1-6, with 8 bases matching TRBD1. V lost 5 bases and J lost 7; bases outside the gene matches: 10. CDR1 and CDR2 from the germline V gene are DFQATT and SNEGSKA (reference sequence). The CDR3 is 15 amino acids.

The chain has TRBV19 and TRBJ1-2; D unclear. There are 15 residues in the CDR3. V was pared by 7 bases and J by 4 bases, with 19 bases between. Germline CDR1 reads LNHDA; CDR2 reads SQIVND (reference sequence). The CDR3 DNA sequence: TGTGCCAGTACTCCAACCATTCTGCCAGGCTATGGCTACACCTTC. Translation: CASTPTILPGYGYTF. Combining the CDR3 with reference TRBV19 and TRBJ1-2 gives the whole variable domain DGGITQSPKYLFRKEGQNVTLSCEQNLNHDAMYWYRQDPGQGLRLIYYSQIVNDFQKGDIAEGYSVSREKKESFPLTVTSAQKNPTAFYLCASTPTILPGYGYTFGSGTRLTVV.

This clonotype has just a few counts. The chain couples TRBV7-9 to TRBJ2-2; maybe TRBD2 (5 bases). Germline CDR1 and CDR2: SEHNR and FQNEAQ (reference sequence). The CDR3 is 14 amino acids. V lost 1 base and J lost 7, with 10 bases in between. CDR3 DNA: TGTGCCAGCAGCTTAGTAGGCGGGCACGGGGAGCTGTTTTTT. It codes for CASSLVGGHGELFF.

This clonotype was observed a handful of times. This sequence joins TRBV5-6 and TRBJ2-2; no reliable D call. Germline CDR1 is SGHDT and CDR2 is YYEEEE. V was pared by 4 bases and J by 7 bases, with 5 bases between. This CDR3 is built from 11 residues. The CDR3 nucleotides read TGTGCCAGCAGCGATTACGGGGAGCTGTTTTTT. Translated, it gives CASSDYGELFF.

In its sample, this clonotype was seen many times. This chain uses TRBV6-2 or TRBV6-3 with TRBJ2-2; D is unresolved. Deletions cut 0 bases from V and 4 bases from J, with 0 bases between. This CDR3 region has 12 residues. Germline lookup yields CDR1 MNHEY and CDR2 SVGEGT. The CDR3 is CASSYSTGELFF. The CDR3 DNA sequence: TGTGCCAGCAGTTACTCCACCGGGGAGCTGTTTTTT.

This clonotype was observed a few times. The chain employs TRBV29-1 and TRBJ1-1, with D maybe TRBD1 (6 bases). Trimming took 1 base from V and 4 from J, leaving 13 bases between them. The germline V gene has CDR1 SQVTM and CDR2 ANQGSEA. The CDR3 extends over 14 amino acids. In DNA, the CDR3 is TGCAGCGTTGAAGTGCAGGGGATCGGCACTGAAGCTTTCTTT. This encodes CSVEVQGIGTEAFF.

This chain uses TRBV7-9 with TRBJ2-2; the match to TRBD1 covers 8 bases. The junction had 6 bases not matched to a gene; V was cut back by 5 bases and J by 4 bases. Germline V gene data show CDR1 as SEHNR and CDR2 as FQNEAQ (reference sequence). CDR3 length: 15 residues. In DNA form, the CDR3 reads TGTGCCAGCAGCCCCCCGGACAGGGTCACCGGGGAGCTGTTTTTT. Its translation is CASSPPDRVTGELFF.

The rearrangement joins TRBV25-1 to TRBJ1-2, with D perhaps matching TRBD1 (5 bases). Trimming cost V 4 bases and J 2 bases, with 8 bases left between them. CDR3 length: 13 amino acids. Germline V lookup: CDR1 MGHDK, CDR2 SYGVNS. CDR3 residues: CASSVTANYGYTF. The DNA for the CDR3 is TGTGCCAGCAGTGTGACAGCAAACTATGGCTACACCTTC.

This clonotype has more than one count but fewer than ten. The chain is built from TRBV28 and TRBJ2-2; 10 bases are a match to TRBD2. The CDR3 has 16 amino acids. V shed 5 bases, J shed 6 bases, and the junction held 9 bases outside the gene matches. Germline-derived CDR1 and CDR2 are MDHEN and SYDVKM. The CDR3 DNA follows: TGTGCCAGCAGTCCCCTGGCTAGCGGGAGCCCCGGGGAGCTGTTTTTT. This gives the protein CASSPLASGSPGELFF.

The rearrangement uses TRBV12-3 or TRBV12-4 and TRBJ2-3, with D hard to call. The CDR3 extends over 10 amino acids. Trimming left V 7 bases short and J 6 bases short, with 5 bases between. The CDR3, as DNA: TGTGCCAGCATAGGGGATACGCAGTATTTT. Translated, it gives CASIGDTQYF.

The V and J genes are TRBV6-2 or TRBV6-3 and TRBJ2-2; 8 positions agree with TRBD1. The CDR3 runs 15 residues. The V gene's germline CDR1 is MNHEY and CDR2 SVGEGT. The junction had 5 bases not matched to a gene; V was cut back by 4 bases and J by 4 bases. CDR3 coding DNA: TGTGCCAGCAGTTCGGGACAGGAGGCCACCGGGGAGCTGTTTTTT. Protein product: CASSSGQEATGELFF.

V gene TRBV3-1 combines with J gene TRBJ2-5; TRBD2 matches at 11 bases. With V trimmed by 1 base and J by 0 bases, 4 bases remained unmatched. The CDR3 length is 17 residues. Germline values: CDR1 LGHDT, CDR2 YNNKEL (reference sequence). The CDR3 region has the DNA TGTGCCAGCAGCCAAGTAATAGCGGGGGGGCACCAAGAGACCCAGTACTTC. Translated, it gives CASSQVIAGGHQETQYF.